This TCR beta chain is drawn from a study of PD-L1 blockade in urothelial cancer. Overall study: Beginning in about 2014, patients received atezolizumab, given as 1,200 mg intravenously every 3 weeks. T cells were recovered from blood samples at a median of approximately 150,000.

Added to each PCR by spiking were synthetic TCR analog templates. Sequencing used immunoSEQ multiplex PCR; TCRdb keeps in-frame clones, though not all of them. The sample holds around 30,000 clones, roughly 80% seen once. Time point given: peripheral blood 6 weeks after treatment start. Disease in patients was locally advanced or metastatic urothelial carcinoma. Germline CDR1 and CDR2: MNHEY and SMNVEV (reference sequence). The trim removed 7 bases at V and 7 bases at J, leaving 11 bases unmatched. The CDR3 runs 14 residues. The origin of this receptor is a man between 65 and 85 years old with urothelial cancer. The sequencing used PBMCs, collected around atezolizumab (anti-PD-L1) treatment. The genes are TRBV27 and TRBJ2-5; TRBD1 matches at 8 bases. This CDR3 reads CASTAGDRTGTQYF. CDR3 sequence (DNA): TGTGCCAGCACCGCCGGGGACAGGACGGGGACCCAGTACTTC.